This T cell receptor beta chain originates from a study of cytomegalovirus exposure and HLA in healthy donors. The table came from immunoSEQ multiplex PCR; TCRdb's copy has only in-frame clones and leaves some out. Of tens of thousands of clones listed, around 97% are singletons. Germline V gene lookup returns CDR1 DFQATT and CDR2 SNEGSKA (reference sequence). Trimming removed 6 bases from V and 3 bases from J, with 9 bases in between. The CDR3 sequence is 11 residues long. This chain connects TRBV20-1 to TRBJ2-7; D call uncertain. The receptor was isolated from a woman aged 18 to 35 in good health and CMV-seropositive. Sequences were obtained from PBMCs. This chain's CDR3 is CSARLSYEQYF. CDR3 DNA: TGCAGTGCGCGACTGAGCTACGAGCAGTACTTC.